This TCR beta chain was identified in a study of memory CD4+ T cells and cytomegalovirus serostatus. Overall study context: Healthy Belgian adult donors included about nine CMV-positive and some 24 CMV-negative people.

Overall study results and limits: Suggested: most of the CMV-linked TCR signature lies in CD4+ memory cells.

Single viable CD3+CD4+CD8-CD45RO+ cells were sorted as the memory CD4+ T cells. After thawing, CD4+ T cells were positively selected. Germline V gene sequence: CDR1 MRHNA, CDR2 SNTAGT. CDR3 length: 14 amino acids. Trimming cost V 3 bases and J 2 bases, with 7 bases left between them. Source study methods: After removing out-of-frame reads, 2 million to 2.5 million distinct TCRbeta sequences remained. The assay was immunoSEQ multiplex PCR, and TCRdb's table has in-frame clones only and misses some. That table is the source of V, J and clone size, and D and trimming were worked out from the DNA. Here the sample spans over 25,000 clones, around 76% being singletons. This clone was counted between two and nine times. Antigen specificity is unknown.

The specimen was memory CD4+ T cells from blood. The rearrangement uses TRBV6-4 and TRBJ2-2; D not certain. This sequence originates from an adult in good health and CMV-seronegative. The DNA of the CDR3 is TGTGCCAGCAGTGAAGTCAGCAACACCGGGGAGCTGTTTTTT. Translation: CASSEVSNTGELFF.